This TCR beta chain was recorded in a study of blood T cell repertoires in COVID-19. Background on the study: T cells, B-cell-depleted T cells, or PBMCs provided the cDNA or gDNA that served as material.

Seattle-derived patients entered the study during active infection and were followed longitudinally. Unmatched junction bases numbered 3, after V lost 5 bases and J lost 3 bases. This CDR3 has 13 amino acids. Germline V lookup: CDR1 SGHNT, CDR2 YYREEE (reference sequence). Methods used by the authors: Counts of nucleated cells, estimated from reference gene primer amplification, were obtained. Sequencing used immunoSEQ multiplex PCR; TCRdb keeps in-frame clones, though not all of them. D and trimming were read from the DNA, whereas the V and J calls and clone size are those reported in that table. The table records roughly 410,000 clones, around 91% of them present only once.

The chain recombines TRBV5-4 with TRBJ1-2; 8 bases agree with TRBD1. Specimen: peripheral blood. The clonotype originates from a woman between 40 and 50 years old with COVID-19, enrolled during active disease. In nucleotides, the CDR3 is TGTGCCAGCAGTCCACAGGGGGACTATGGCTACACCTTC. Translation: CASSPQGDYGYTF.